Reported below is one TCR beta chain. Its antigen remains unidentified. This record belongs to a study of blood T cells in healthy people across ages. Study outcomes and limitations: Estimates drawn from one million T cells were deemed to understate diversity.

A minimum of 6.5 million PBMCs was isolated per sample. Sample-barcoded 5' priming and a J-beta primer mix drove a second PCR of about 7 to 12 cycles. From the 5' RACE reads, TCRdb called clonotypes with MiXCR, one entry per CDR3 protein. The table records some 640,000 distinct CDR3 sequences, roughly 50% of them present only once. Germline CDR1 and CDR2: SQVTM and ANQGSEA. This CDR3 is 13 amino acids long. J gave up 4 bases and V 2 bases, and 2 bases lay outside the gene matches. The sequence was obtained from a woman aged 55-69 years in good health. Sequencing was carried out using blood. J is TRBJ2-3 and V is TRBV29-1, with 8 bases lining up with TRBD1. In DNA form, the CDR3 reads TGCAGCGTTGAAAGACAGGGGTCAGATACGCAGTATTTT. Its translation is CSVERQGSDTQYF.